The following is a T cell receptor beta chain sequence with its context. V lost 5 bases and J lost 2; bases outside the gene matches: 5. CDR3 length: 16 amino acids. Looked up from germline, CDR1 is MNHEY and CDR2 is SVGEGT. These data come from a study of blood T cell repertoires in COVID-19. Profiled with immunoSEQ multiplex PCR; TCRdb holds only in-frame clones, not every one. Of over 250,000 clones detected, around nine tenths appear once; the ten largest clones hold around 9.5%. Specimen: peripheral blood. This chain uses TRBV6-2 or TRBV6-3 with TRBJ2-3; 12 bases match TRBD2. This clonotype was sampled from a man aged 35-49 years who had recovered from COVID-19. Written as DNA, the CDR3 is TGTGCCAGCAGTCTCGGACTAGCGGGACACACAGATACGCAGTATTTT. This translates into CASSLGLAGHTDTQYF.